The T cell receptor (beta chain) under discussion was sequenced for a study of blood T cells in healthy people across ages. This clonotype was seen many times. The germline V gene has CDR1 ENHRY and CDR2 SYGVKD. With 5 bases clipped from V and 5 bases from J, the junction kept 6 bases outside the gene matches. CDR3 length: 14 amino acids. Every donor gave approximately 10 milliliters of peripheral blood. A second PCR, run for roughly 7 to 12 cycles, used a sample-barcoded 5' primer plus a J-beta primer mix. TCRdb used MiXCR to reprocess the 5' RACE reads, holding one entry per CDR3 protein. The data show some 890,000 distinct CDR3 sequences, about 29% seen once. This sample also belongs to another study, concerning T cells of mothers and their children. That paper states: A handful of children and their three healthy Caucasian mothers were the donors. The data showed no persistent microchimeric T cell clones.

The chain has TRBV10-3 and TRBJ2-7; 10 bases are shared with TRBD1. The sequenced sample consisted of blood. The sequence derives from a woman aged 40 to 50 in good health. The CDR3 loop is CAISYRDRGHEQYF. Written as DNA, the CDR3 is TGTGCCATCAGTTACCGGGACAGGGGACACGAGCAGTACTTC.